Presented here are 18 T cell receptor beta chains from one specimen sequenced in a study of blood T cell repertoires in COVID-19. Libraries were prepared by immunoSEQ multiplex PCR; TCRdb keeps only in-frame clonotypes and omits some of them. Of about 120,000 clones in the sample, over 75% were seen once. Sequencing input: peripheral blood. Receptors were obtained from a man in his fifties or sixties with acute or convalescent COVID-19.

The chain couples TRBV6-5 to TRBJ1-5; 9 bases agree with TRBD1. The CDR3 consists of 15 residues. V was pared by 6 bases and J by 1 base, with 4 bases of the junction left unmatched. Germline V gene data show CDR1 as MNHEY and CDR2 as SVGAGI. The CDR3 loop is CASRLDRGSNQPQHF. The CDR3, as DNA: TGTGCCAGCAGGTTGGACAGGGGAAGCAATCAGCCCCAGCATTTT.

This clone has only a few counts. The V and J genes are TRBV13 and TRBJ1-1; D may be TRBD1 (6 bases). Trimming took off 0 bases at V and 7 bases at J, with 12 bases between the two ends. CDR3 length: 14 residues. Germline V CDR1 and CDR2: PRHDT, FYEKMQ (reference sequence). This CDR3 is CASSLGTGPNEAFF. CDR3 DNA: TGTGCCAGCAGCTTAGGAACAGGGCCCAATGAAGCTTTCTTT.

The CDR3 region has the DNA TGTGCCAGCAGCTTGGCCGGGAATGAGCAGTTCTTC. Encoded protein: CASSLAGNEQFF. This chain connects TRBV5-5 to TRBJ2-1; D gene unclear. The CDR3 consists of 12 residues. V was shortened by 0 bases and J by 7 bases, with 5 bases between the two germline ends. Germline V gene lookup returns CDR1 SGHKS and CDR2 YYEKEE (reference sequence).

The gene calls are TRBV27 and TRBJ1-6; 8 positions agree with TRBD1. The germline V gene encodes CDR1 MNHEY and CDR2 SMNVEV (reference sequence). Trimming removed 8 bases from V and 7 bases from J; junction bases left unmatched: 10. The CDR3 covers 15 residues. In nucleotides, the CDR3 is TGTGCCAGCCGACAGGGGAGTAAGTGGAATTCACCCCTCCACTTT. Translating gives CASRQGSKWNSPLHF.

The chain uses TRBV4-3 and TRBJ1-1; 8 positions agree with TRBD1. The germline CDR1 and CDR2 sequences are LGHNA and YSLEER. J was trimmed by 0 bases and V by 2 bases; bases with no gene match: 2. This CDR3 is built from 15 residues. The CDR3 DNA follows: TGCGCCAGCAGCCAACGGACAGGGTTGAACACTGAAGCTTTCTTT. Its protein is CASSQRTGLNTEAFF.

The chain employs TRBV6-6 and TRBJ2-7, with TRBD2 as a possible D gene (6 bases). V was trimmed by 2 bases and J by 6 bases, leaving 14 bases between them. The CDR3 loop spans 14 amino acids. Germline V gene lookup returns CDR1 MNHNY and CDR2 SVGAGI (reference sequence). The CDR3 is CASSYLRTTGEQYF. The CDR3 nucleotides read TGTGCCAGCAGTTACCTCCGGACTACGGGCGAGCAGTACTTC.

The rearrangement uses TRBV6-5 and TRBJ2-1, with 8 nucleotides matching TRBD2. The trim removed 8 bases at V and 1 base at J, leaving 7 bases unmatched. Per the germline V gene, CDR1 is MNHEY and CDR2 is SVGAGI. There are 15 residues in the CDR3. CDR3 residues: CASRIAGFSYNEQFF. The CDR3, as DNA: TGTGCCAGCCGAATAGCGGGATTTTCCTACAATGAGCAGTTCTTC.

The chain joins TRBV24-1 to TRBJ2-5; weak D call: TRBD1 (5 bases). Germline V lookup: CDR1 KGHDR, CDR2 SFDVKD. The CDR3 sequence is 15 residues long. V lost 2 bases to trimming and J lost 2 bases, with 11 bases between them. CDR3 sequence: CATSDSRQRQETQYF. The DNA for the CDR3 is TGTGCCACCAGTGATTCGCGACAGAGACAAGAGACCCAGTACTTC.

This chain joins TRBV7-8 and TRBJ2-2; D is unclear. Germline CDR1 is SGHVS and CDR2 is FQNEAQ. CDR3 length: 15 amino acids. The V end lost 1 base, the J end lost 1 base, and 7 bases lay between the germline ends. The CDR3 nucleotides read TGTGCCAGCAGCTTAGACGGGTTGAACACCGGGGAGCTGTTTTTT. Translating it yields CASSLDGLNTGELFF.

The CDR3 bases are TGTGCCAGCAGGGGCACCCAATCCGGGGCCAACGTCCTGACTTTC. Protein sequence: CASRGTQSGANVLTF. V and J are TRBV5-4 and TRBJ2-6; no reliable D call. Germline CDR1 is SGHNT and CDR2 is YYREEE (reference sequence). This CDR3 has 15 amino acids. The V end was cut by 5 bases, the J end by 4 bases, with 13 bases between.

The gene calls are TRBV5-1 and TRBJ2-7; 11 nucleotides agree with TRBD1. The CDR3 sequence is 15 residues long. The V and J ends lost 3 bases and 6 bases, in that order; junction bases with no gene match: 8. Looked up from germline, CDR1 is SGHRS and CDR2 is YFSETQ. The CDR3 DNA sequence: TGCGCCAGCAGCTGGGGGACAGGGGGAATGGGCGAGCAGTACTTC. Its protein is CASSWGTGGMGEQYF.

Here the CDR3 reads CASSPPGGGTDTQYF. The CDR3 coding sequence is TGTGCCAGCAGCCCCCCCGGGGGTGGCACAGATACGCAGTATTTT. This sequence joins TRBV7-9 and TRBJ2-3; a weak D match, TRBD2 (6 bases). CDR3 length equals 15 residues. Germline CDR1 and CDR2: SEHNR and FQNEAQ (reference sequence). Trimming took 5 bases from V and 1 from J, leaving 13 bases between them. The whole variable domain, filled in from reference TRBV7-9 and TRBJ2-3, reads DTGVSQNPRHKITKRGQNVTFRCDPISEHNRLYWYRQTLGQGPEFLTYFQNEAQLEKSRLLSDRFSAERPKGSFSTLEIQRTEQGDSAMYLCASSPPGGGTDTQYFGPGTRLTVL.

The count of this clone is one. CDR3 nucleotide sequence: TGCGCCAGCAGCTTGGTAAACCTAGGCTCCTACGAGCAGTACTTC. As protein: CASSLVNLGSYEQYF. The chain employs TRBV5-1 and TRBJ2-7; D uncertain. CDR3 length: 15 amino acids. CDR1 and CDR2 from the germline V gene are SGHRS and YFSETQ. Trimming stripped 0 bases from V and 0 bases from J, with 10 bases between. Supplemented by reference TRBV5-1 and TRBJ2-7, the full variable domain reads KAGVTQTPRYLIKTRGQQVTLSCSPISGHRSVSWYQQTPGQGLQFLFEYFSETQRNKGNFPGRFSGRQFSNSRSEMNVSTLELGDSALYLCASSLVNLGSYEQYFGPGTRLTVT.

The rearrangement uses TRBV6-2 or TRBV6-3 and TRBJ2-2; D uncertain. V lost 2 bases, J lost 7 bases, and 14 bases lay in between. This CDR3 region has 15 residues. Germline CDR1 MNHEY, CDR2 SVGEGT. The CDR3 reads CASSYRVEVDGELFF. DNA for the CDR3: TGTGCCAGCAGTTACCGAGTAGAGGTGGACGGGGAGCTGTTTTTT.

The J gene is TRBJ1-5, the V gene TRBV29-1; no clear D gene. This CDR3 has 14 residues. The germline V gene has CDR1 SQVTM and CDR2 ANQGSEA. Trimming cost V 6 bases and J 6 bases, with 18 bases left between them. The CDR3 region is CSVAFAGSVQPQHF. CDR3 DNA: TGCAGCGTCGCCTTTGCGGGGTCGGTTCAGCCCCAGCATTTT.

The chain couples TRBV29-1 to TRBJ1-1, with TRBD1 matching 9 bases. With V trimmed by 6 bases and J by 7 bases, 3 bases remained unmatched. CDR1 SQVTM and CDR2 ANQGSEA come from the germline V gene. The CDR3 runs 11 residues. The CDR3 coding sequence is TGCAGCGTAGACAGGGGGGGTGAAGCTTTCTTT. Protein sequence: CSVDRGGEAFF.

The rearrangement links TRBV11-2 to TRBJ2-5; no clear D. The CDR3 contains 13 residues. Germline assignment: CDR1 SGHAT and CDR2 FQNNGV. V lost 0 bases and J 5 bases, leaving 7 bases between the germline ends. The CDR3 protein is CASSLDRWETQYF. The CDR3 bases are TGTGCCAGCAGCTTAGACAGGTGGGAGACCCAGTACTTC. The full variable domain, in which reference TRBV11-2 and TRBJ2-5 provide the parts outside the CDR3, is EAGVAQSPRYKIIEKRQSVAFWCNPISGHATLYWYQQILGQGPKLLIQFQNNGVVDDSQLPKDRFSAERLKGVDSTLKIQPAKLEDSAVYLCASSLDRWETQYFGPGTRLLVL.

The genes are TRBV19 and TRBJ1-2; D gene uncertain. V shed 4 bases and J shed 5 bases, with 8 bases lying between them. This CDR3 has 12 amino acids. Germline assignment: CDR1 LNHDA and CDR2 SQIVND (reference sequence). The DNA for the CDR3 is TGTGCCAGTAGTAGAGCATCTTATGGCTACACCTTC. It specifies CASSRASYGYTF.